The source of this T cell receptor beta chain is a study of CD8 T cells in ankylosing spondylitis. Study-wide findings and caveats: Past studies reported some motif variants in reactive arthritis synovial fluid and blood. CD8+ cells made up the disease-linked clones, which were relatively rare in peripheral blood. It appeared that ankylosing spondylitis blood was characterized by a TCR beta motif of roughly 8 highly homologous variants. Enrichment of disease-linked clones was reportedly significant in matched ankylosing spondylitis synovial fluid.

Trimming took 3 bases from V and 3 from J, leaving 9 bases between them. CDR1 and CDR2 from the germline V gene are SNHLY and FYNNEI. The CDR3 consists of 13 residues. The sample holds a few counts of this clonotype. The antigen remains undetermined. Quantitative 5'-RACE with molecular barcodes generated TCR beta libraries. Each CDR3 protein gets one entry after TCRdb re-called the 5' RACE reads with MiXCR. The sample holds fewer than 400,000 distinct CDR3 sequences, approximately 20% seen once. The sequenced material came from blood, either unsorted or a sorted T cell fraction (not recorded which). The receptor comes from a male donor with ankylosing spondylitis. This chain joins TRBV2 and TRBJ2-7, with D unresolved. CDR3 bases: TGTGCCAGCAGTGAGGAAGGTGGCTACGAGCAGTACTTC. Amino acids: CASSEEGGYEQYF.